This T cell receptor (beta chain) appears in the sequencing data of a study of blood T cell repertoires in COVID-19. Study-level background: The United States, Italy and Spain were the sources of the acute and convalescent COVID-19 samples. In each case, the material was cDNA or gDNA derived from T cells, B-cell-depleted T cells, or PBMCs.

Source study methods: Nucleated cell number was recorded as an estimate derived from reference gene primer amplification. Method: immunoSEQ multiplex PCR; TCRdb's copy keeps in-frame clones and lacks some. That table supplies the V and J calls and clone size; D and trimming were determined from the DNA. The data show over 200,000 clones, roughly 83% seen once. With 7 bases removed from V and 1 base from J, the gap between germline ends came to 10 bases. The CDR3 covers 14 residues. Germline V gene lookup returns CDR1 LNHDA and CDR2 SQIVND (reference sequence). The material sequenced was peripheral blood. This receptor was obtained from a man aged 35 to 55 with acute or convalescent COVID-19. The chain is built from TRBV19 and TRBJ2-2; TRBD2 might be the D (6 bases). CDR3 sequence: CASTAGQNTGELFF. The CDR3 DNA is TGTGCCAGTACAGCGGGCCAGAACACCGGGGAGCTGTTTTTT.